This TCR beta chain is drawn from a study of blood T cells in healthy people across ages. Then a second PCR, running about 6 to 11 cycles, was carried out with a sample-barcoded 5' primer and a J-beta primer mix. One entry per CDR3 protein, called by TCRdb with MiXCR from the 5' RACE reads. The data contain about 1.8 million distinct CDR3 sequences, 49% of them singletons. Germline CDR1 is MDHEN and CDR2 is SYDVKM. This CDR3 comprises 17 residues. V lost 5 bases to trimming and J lost 5 bases; unmatched junction nucleotides: 16. The clonotype was recovered from a middle-aged woman in good health. The specimen was blood. This chain links TRBV28 with TRBJ1-2; 8 nucleotides align to TRBD1. The CDR3 is CASSPNGGTGVPYGYTF. In nucleotides, the CDR3 is TGTGCCAGCAGTCCCAACGGGGGGACAGGCGTCCCGTATGGCTACACCTTC.